Below are 19 T cell receptor beta chains sequenced from a single sample in a study of early T cells in non-severe SARS-CoV-2 infection. TCRdb re-derived calls from the 5' RACE reads in MiXCR, one entry per CDR3 protein. The sample consists of 60,000 to 65,000 distinct CDR3 sequences, under 15% of them appearing once. The sequenced sample was whole blood. These receptors came from an adult who was a healthcare worker with PCR-confirmed SARS-CoV-2 infection or an uninfected control (not recorded which).

This rearrangement joins TRBV5-1 to TRBJ1-1; tentatively, D is TRBD1 (6 bases). CDR3 length: 14 amino acids. Per the germline V gene, CDR1 is SGHRS and CDR2 is YFSETQ. The V end was cut by 2 bases, the J end by 7 bases, with 15 bases between. The DNA for the CDR3 is TGCGCCAGCAGCTTTACAGGGTTGGAAAATGAAGCTTTCTTT. Protein sequence: CASSFTGLENEAFF.

This clonotype was seen ten or more times. The chain has TRBV27 and TRBJ2-3, with D unresolved. CDR1 is MNHEY and CDR2 is SMNVEV in the germline V gene (reference sequence). This CDR3 has 15 residues. V shed 0 bases and J shed 2 bases, with 9 bases lying between them. The CDR3 DNA reads TGTGCCAGCAGTTTATCTCGACCGGACACAGATACGCAGTATTTT. Its protein is CASSLSRPDTDTQYF.

At least ten counts were recorded for this clonotype. The V gene is TRBV24-1, the J gene TRBJ2-5; D gene ambiguous. CDR1 and CDR2 from the germline V gene are KGHDR and SFDVKD. The CDR3 sequence is 13 residues long. Between the trimmed V and J ends, which lost 3 bases and 5 bases, there was a span of 9 bases. CDR3 in amino acids: CATSDPALETQYF. CDR3 DNA sequence: TGTGCCACCAGTGATCCAGCTCTTGAGACCCAGTACTTC.

This clonotype was recorded once. The rearrangement links TRBV5-1 to TRBJ2-3, with unresolved D. The CDR3 consists of 17 residues. Germline assignment: CDR1 SGHRS and CDR2 YFSETQ. Trimming shortened V by 1 base and J by 0 bases, and 15 bases separated the two germline ends. CDR3 sequence reads: CASSLSYRDTSTDTQYF. CDR3 DNA sequence: TGCGCCAGCAGCTTGTCATATAGGGATACTAGCACAGATACGCAGTATTTT. Drawing the rest from reference TRBV5-1 and TRBJ2-3, the complete variable domain is KAGVTQTPRYLIKTRGQQVTLSCSPISGHRSVSWYQQTPGQGLQFLFEYFSETQRNKGNFPGRFSGRQFSNSRSEMNVSTLELGDSALYLCASSLSYRDTSTDTQYFGPGTRLTVL.

This clonotype has a count of ten or more. The V call is TRBV28, the J call TRBJ1-2; possible D gene TRBD1, 5 bases. The V and J ends lost 6 bases and 4 bases respectively, with 12 bases between them. Germline V gene sequence: CDR1 MDHEN, CDR2 SYDVKM. CDR3 size: 13 residues. CDR3 in amino acids: CASSLRGAYGYTF. The DNA for the CDR3 is TGTGCCAGCAGCCTGAGAGGGGCCTATGGCTACACCTTC.

This clonotype came up a few times. This chain links TRBV20-1 with TRBJ2-3; 9 bases are a match to TRBD1. Trimming took 0 bases from V and 5 from J; bases not matched to a gene: 9. The CDR3 is 16 amino acids. Per germline, CDR1 DFQATT and CDR2 SNEGSKA (reference sequence). DNA of the CDR3: TGCAGTGCTAGAGATCAGGGACAGGGAGCTGGAGATACGCAGTATTTT. This codes for CSARDQGQGAGDTQYF.

The chain carries TRBV7-2 and TRBJ2-1; 9 positions match TRBD2. This CDR3 region has 15 residues. V shed 1 base, J shed 9 bases, and the junction held 7 bases outside the gene matches. Germline CDR1 SGHTA, CDR2 FQGNSA. CDR3 region: CASSLEAGGRSEQFF. For the CDR3, the DNA is TGTGCCAGCAGCTTAGAGGCGGGAGGGCGGAGTGAGCAGTTCTTC.

Ten or more counts support this clonotype. The chain couples TRBV7-8 to TRBJ1-1, with D perhaps TRBD1 (6 bases). V gave up 5 bases and J gave up 1 base, with 11 bases separating them. The CDR3 length is 14 residues. Germline loops: CDR1 SGHVS, CDR2 FQNEAQ. CDR3 residues: CASSQGQANTEAFF. CDR3 bases: TGTGCCAGCAGCCAGGGACAAGCGAACACTGAAGCTTTCTTT.

This clonotype ranks as medium-sized (0.01 to 0.1%). The chain couples TRBV6-5 to TRBJ2-3; perhaps TRBD2 as D (6 bases). Trimming pared 5 bases from V and 0 bases from J, leaving 15 bases between. This CDR3 has 16 amino acids. Germline-derived CDR1 and CDR2 are MNHEY and SVGAGI. The CDR3 is CASSTPGGTSTDTQYF. CDR3 coding DNA: TGTGCCAGCAGTACACCAGGAGGGACTAGCACAGATACGCAGTATTTT.

This clonotype was counted between two and nine times. The chain recombines TRBV28 with TRBJ2-3; 10 bases are shared with TRBD1. Germline trimming cut 1 base from V and 5 bases from J; bases unmatched to any gene: 3. This CDR3 is built from 15 residues. The germline gives CDR1 MDHEN, CDR2 SYDVKM. CDR3 nucleotides: TGTGCCAGCAGTTTATTCGGACAGGGGGAAGATACGCAGTATTTT. Amino acid sequence: CASSLFGQGEDTQYF.

This clonotype was recorded a few times. The V call is TRBV7-9, the J call TRBJ2-7; no definite D call. Germline CDR1 and CDR2: SEHNR and FQNEAQ (reference sequence). Trimming shortened V by 4 bases and J by 2 bases, and 3 bases separated the two germline ends. The CDR3 contains 11 residues. The CDR3 DNA reads as TGTGCCAGCAGCTGGACCTACGAGCAGTACTTC. It is translated as CASSWTYEQYF.

CDR3 DNA sequence: TGCAGCGTCAAGGACGGGAACACTGAAGCTTTCTTT. It is translated as CSVKDGNTEAFF. The chain carries TRBV29-1 and TRBJ1-1; D unresolved. The CDR3 extends over 12 amino acids. CDR1 is SQVTM, CDR2 ANQGSEA, per germline. The germline V and J ends were trimmed by 6 bases and 1 base, with 9 bases remaining between them.

The V and J genes are TRBV6-2 or TRBV6-3 and TRBJ2-1; D unresolved. The length of the CDR3 is 13 residues. Germline V lookup: CDR1 MNHEY, CDR2 SVGEGT. V dropped 4 bases and J dropped 6 bases, with 10 bases sitting between them. The CDR3 nucleotides read TGTGCCAGCAGTTCCGGCGAAATCAATGAGCAGTTCTTC. Its translation is CASSSGEINEQFF.

This clonotype rates as medium-sized. The rearrangement links TRBV20-1 to TRBJ2-3; maybe TRBD2 (5 bases). Germline assignment: CDR1 DFQATT and CDR2 SNEGSKA (reference sequence). The V end lost 1 base, the J end lost 0 bases, and 14 bases lay between the germline ends. The CDR3 length is 16 residues. The CDR3 DNA reads TGCAGTGCTAGAGCGAGAGCGGCACTGAGCACAGATACGCAGTATTTT. Its translation is CSARARAALSTDTQYF.

The chain uses TRBV29-1 and TRBJ2-5, with D possibly being TRBD2 (5 bases). V lost 6 bases and J lost 4, with 18 bases in between. Germline values: CDR1 SQVTM, CDR2 ANQGSEA. The CDR3 totals 14 residues. CDR3 in DNA: TGCAGCGTCGCCGGGAATCTAGCCGCAGAGACCCAGTACTTC. This translates into CSVAGNLAAETQYF.

The V and J genes are TRBV19 and TRBJ1-4; no firm D call. V lost 9 bases and J lost 5, with 10 bases in between. The CDR3 length is 12 residues. Germline V gives CDR1 LNHDA, CDR2 SQIVND (reference sequence). CDR3 nucleotides: TGTGCCAGCTCCAACCGAAATGAAAAACTGTTTTTT. Translated, it gives CASSNRNEKLFF.

This clonotype has at least ten counts. The chain is built from TRBV5-4 and TRBJ2-2; TRBD1 aligns across 7 bases. V lost 1 base and J lost 6; bases outside the gene matches: 3. CDR1 is SGHNT, CDR2 YYREEE, per germline (reference sequence). CDR3 length: 14 residues. This CDR3 is CASSLWQGAGELFF. The CDR3 nucleotides are TGTGCCAGCAGCTTGTGGCAGGGGGCCGGGGAGCTGTTTTTT.

Only a few counts were recorded for this clonotype. The V gene is TRBV4-3, the J gene TRBJ1-5; D is unresolved. CDR3 size: 13 residues. V lost 0 bases, J lost 5 bases, and 5 bases lay in between. CDR1 is LGHNA and CDR2 is YSLEER in the germline V gene. The CDR3 nucleotides read TGCGCCAGCAGCCAAGATGGGGATCAGCCCCAGCATTTT. Translating gives CASSQDGDQPQHF.

This clonotype has just a few counts. The gene calls are TRBV6-6 and TRBJ2-3; no clear D gene. V dropped 4 bases and J dropped 3 bases, with 5 bases sitting between them. This CDR3 region has 12 residues. Germline lookup yields CDR1 MNHNY and CDR2 SVGAGI (reference sequence). The CDR3 is CASSSRTDTQYF. The CDR3, as DNA: TGTGCCAGCAGTTCGAGGACAGATACGCAGTATTTT.